The 30 T cell receptor beta chains below all came from one sample that was sequenced in a study of blood T cell repertoires in COVID-19. Using immunoSEQ multiplex PCR, the repertoire was profiled, and TCRdb retains in-frame clones only, with some absent. The sample carries about 73,000 clones, about 83% recorded once. Sequencing was performed on peripheral blood. The receptors derive from a man aged 50 to 60 with active COVID-19.

V gene TRBV5-1 combines with J gene TRBJ2-5; D is possibly TRBD2 (5 bases). This CDR3 contains 14 residues. With 1 base removed from V and 1 base from J, the gap between germline ends came to 8 bases. The germline V gene encodes CDR1 SGHRS and CDR2 YFSETQ. CDR3 sequence reads: CASSLPSGQETQYF. The DNA for the CDR3 is TGCGCCAGCAGCTTGCCCAGCGGCCAAGAGACCCAGTACTTC.

This chain uses TRBV7-2 with TRBJ2-5; no clear D gene. CDR1 and CDR2 from the germline V gene are SGHTA and FQGNSA. The V end was cut by 0 bases, the J end by 5 bases, with 10 bases between. The CDR3 has 14 amino acids. The CDR3 is CASSLAGVVETQYF. The CDR3 nucleotides are TGTGCCAGCAGCTTAGCAGGAGTCGTGGAGACCCAGTACTTC.

The chain has TRBV10-2 and TRBJ2-2; D may be TRBD1 (5 bases). Germline V gene data show CDR1 as WSHSY and CDR2 as SAAADI. The CDR3 runs to 16 residues. The V end was cut by 2 bases, the J end by 4 bases, with 14 bases between. Written as DNA, the CDR3 is TGCGCCAGCAGTGAGCGGAGCATTAGGGGCACCGGGGAGCTGTTTTTT. This codes for CASSERSIRGTGELFF.

V gene TRBV7-6 combines with J gene TRBJ2-1, with 11 bases matching TRBD2. The CDR3 runs 19 residues. CDR1 and CDR2 from the germline V gene are SGHVS and FNYEAQ. Trimming cost V 4 bases and J 0 bases; bases outside gene matches: 11. Written as DNA, the CDR3 is TGTGCCAGCAGCTCCCCGGGGACTAGCGGTCCGAGCTCCTACAATGAGCAGTTCTTC. This encodes CASSSPGTSGPSSYNEQFF.

The rearrangement joins TRBV5-1 to TRBJ2-7, with 7 bases fitting TRBD1. CDR1 is SGHRS, CDR2 YFSETQ, per germline. The CDR3 has 14 amino acids. The trim removed 3 bases at V and 3 bases at J, leaving 6 bases unmatched. CDR3 loop: CASSSGTANYEQYF. CDR3 coding DNA: TGCGCCAGCAGCTCCGGGACAGCAAACTACGAGCAGTACTTC.

The rearrangement uses TRBV5-8 and TRBJ2-1; D is ambiguous. CDR1 is SGHTS, CDR2 YDEGEE, per germline. V shed 4 bases and J shed 6 bases, with 17 bases lying between them. CDR3 length: 15 residues. CDR3 residues: CASSLGYDPGNEQFF. The DNA for the CDR3 is TGTGCCAGCAGCCTCGGTTATGATCCAGGCAATGAGCAGTTCTTC.

The chain combines TRBV6-5 with TRBJ1-1; TRBD1 matches 8 bases. Germline assignment: CDR1 MNHEY and CDR2 SVGAGI. The CDR3 runs 15 residues. The V and J ends lost 6 bases and 1 base, in that order; junction bases with no gene match: 7. Here the CDR3 reads CASRRTGTGNTEAFF. CDR3 DNA: TGTGCCAGCAGACGCACCGGGACAGGGAACACTGAAGCTTTCTTT.

The chain combines TRBV7-2 with TRBJ2-1; D is ambiguous. The CDR3 has 13 residues. The ends were cut back, 2 bases at V and 6 bases at J, with 8 bases in the middle. The germline V gene has CDR1 SGHTA and CDR2 FQGNSA. CDR3 DNA sequence: TGTGCCAGCAGCTTAAATAGTGTCAATGAGCAGTTCTTC. Amino acid sequence: CASSLNSVNEQFF.

The rearrangement uses TRBV27 and TRBJ2-1; 8 nucleotides agree with TRBD1. Germline-derived CDR1 and CDR2 are MNHEY and SMNVEV (reference sequence). The CDR3 runs 18 residues. The junction had 13 bases not matched to a gene; V was cut back by 2 bases and J by 4 bases. CDR3 coding DNA: TGTGCCAGCAGTTTACGCAGGGGGCAAGGTACCTCTTACAATGAGCAGTTCTTC. Its protein is CASSLRRGQGTSYNEQFF.

The chain employs TRBV4-1 and TRBJ1-1; 7 nucleotides match TRBD1. Germline V CDR1 and CDR2: MGHRA, YSYEKL. The V segment lost 2 bases and the J segment 10 bases; nucleotides outside the gene matches: 10. CDR3 length: 14 residues. The CDR3 region is CASSQPGQRVGAFF. CDR3 coding DNA: TGCGCCAGCAGCCAACCGGGACAGCGAGTTGGAGCTTTCTTT.

This clone was detected only once. The J gene is TRBJ2-7, the V gene TRBV7-9; the D gene is possibly TRBD1 (7 bases). V was shortened by 5 bases and J by 5 bases, with 13 bases between the two germline ends. The CDR3 is 13 amino acids. Germline CDR1 and CDR2: SEHNR and FQNEAQ (reference sequence). CDR3: CASSTEGAHEQYF. CDR3 sequence (DNA): TGTGCCAGCAGCACGGAGGGGGCCCACGAGCAGTACTTC.

The chain recombines TRBV5-5 with TRBJ2-7, with D possibly being TRBD1 (5 bases). V was shortened by 2 bases and J by 3 bases, with 15 bases between the two germline ends. This CDR3 has 15 residues. Germline CDR1 is SGHKS and CDR2 is YYEKEE (reference sequence). This CDR3 is CASSLDRDSGYEQYF. The CDR3 nucleotides are TGTGCCAGCAGCTTAGACAGAGATAGTGGCTACGAGCAGTACTTC.

V usage is TRBV5-1 and J usage is TRBJ1-6, with D perhaps TRBD1 (5 bases). This CDR3 contains 14 residues. V was clipped by 0 bases and J by 9 bases, with 10 bases between them. In germline, CDR1 is SGHRS, CDR2 YFSETQ. The CDR3 nucleotides read TGCGCCAGCAGCTTGGAGGGGATTGGTTCACCCCTCCACTTT. This gives the protein CASSLEGIGSPLHF.

This chain connects TRBV7-9 to TRBJ1-5; 8 nucleotides match TRBD1. Per germline, CDR1 SEHNR and CDR2 FQNEAQ (reference sequence). The CDR3 consists of 17 residues. The V gene end was trimmed by 5 bases and the J gene end by 0 bases; junction bases not matched to a gene: 9. Here the CDR3 reads CASSQATGGYSNQPQHF. The DNA of the CDR3 is TGTGCCAGCAGCCAGGCAACAGGGGGGTATAGCAATCAGCCCCAGCATTTT.

The chain couples TRBV7-9 to TRBJ2-7; no clear D gene. Germline-derived CDR1 and CDR2 are SEHNR and FQNEAQ (reference sequence). This CDR3 region has 12 residues. Trimming removed 5 bases at V and 2 bases at J, with 7 bases between. CDR3 DNA sequence: TGTGCCAGCAGCCCACTGACCTACGAGCAGTACTTC. This encodes CASSPLTYEQYF.

The chain joins TRBV19 to TRBJ1-6, with a tentative D call TRBD1 (5 bases). There are 13 residues in the CDR3. Trimming removed 3 bases from V and 10 bases from J, with 10 bases in between. Germline V lookup: CDR1 LNHDA, CDR2 SQIVND (reference sequence). The CDR3 DNA follows: TGTGCCAGTAGTATTGGACAAGGGTCACCCCTCCACTTT. Translating gives CASSIGQGSPLHF. Complete variable domain (other parts from reference TRBV19 and TRBJ1-6): DGGITQSPKYLFRKEGQNVTLSCEQNLNHDAMYWYRQDPGQGLRLIYYSQIVNDFQKGDIAEGYSVSREKKESFPLTVTSAQKNPTAFYLCASSIGQGSPLHFGNGTRLTVT.

This clone has at least ten counts. The V call is TRBV5-8, the J call TRBJ2-7, with 7 bases identical to TRBD2. V lost 5 bases and J lost 4; bases outside the gene matches: 6. CDR3 length equals 13 residues. Germline loops: CDR1 SGHTS, CDR2 YDEGEE. The CDR3 protein is CASRMWRGYEQYF. DNA for the CDR3: TGTGCCAGCAGGATGTGGCGGGGGTACGAGCAGTACTTC.

This clone appeared once. The chain employs TRBV6-5 and TRBJ1-3, with D perhaps TRBD1 (6 bases). V gave up 7 bases and J gave up 0 bases, with 13 bases separating them. CDR1 MNHEY and CDR2 SVGAGI come from the germline V gene. CDR3 length equals 15 residues. The CDR3 sequence: CASNSGQFSGNTIYF. For the CDR3, the DNA is TGTGCCAGCAATTCGGGACAATTCTCTGGAAACACCATATATTTT.

This chain joins TRBV29-1 and TRBJ2-7; the match to TRBD2 covers 7 bases. Germline V gene lookup returns CDR1 SQVTM and CDR2 ANQGSEA. This CDR3 contains 14 residues. The trim removed 6 bases at V and 0 bases at J, leaving 8 bases unmatched. Here the CDR3 DNA reads TGCAGCGTGGGACTAAGGTTAAGCTCCTACGAGCAGTACTTC. It is translated as CSVGLRLSSYEQYF.

This rearrangement joins TRBV3-1 (or the pseudogene TRBV3-2) to TRBJ2-5; D perhaps matches TRBD2 (5 bases). Per germline, CDR1 LGHDT and CDR2 YNNKEL (reference sequence). This CDR3 has 14 amino acids. Trimming shortened V by 4 bases and J by 5 bases, and 14 bases separated the two germline ends. CDR3: CASSLNAGRETQYF. CDR3 in DNA: TGTGCCAGCAGCCTAAACGCGGGTCGGGAGACCCAGTACTTC.

The rearrangement joins TRBV6-5 to TRBJ2-5; TRBD2 matches at 7 bases. There are 12 residues in the CDR3. V trimming: 9 bases; J trimming: 6 bases; junction bases outside the gene matches: 7. Germline lookup yields CDR1 MNHEY and CDR2 SVGAGI. The CDR3 nucleotides are TGTGCCAGTCGGACTAGGTTGAAGACCCAGTACTTC. It is translated as CASRTRLKTQYF.

CDR3 bases: TGTGCCAGCAGTTCCCGGGCCGGGACTAGCGGGAGTAATGAGCAGTTCTTC. Protein product: CASSSRAGTSGSNEQFF. This chain connects TRBV27 to TRBJ2-1, with 14 bases that match TRBD2. Germline CDR1 and CDR2: MNHEY and SMNVEV (reference sequence). The CDR3 covers 17 residues. The V segment lost 4 bases and the J segment 7 bases; nucleotides outside the gene matches: 9.

Notes on this clone: The same CDR3 also results from other DNA sequences found in this sample. This chain joins TRBV19 and TRBJ2-5, with D unclear. CDR1 is LNHDA, CDR2 SQIVND, per germline (reference sequence). The CDR3 totals 11 residues. The ends were cut back, 3 bases at V and 4 bases at J, with 3 bases in the middle. CDR3 residues: CASSIRETQYF. CDR3 in DNA: TGTGCCAGTAGTATCCGAGAGACCCAGTACTTC.

The V call is TRBV7-8, the J call TRBJ2-3, with TRBD1 matching over 10 bases. Trimming cost V 2 bases and J 1 base; bases outside gene matches: 3. CDR3 size: 16 residues. Germline CDR1 is SGHVS and CDR2 is FQNEAQ. The CDR3 bases are TGTGCCAGCAGCTTATTCGGACAGGGGGGCACAGATACGCAGTATTTT. Its translation is CASSLFGQGGTDTQYF.

J is TRBJ2-7 and V is TRBV27, with 7 bases identical to TRBD1. V trimming: 7 bases; J trimming: 2 bases; junction bases outside the gene matches: 8. In germline, CDR1 is MNHEY, CDR2 SMNVEV (reference sequence). There are 14 residues in the CDR3. CDR3 sequence reads: CASNAQGSAYEQYF. DNA of the CDR3: TGTGCCAGCAACGCACAGGGGAGCGCCTACGAGCAGTACTTC.

The rearrangement joins TRBV21-1 to TRBJ1-1; the table's D gene call, TRBD1, was not cross checked with the DNA. TRBV21-1 corresponds to a pseudogene. The CDR3 covers 20 residues. The chain's CDR3 is CASSLKKGTGQGYWNTEAFF. The CDR3 DNA reads as TGTGCCAGCAGCCTAAAAAAAGGGACGGGACAGGGTTACTGGAACACTGAAGCTTTCTTT.

V gene TRBV27 combines with J gene TRBJ1-6; tentatively, D is TRBD1 (6 bases). Germline V gene sequence: CDR1 MNHEY, CDR2 SMNVEV (reference sequence). V dropped 4 bases and J dropped 4 bases, with 8 bases sitting between them. This CDR3 contains 14 residues. The CDR3 DNA reads TGTGCCAGCAGTTGGGACAAGTATAATTCACCCCTCCACTTT. Translation: CASSWDKYNSPLHF.

In its sample, this clone was seen once. This sequence joins TRBV4-1 and TRBJ2-4; 9 bases map to TRBD2. Germline lookup yields CDR1 MGHRA and CDR2 YSYEKL. This CDR3 contains 16 residues. The V segment lost 4 bases and the J segment 2 bases; nucleotides outside the gene matches: 6. As DNA, the CDR3 is TGCGCCAGCAGCCCATTAGCGGGAGTGACCAAAAACATTCAGTACTTC. Translating gives CASSPLAGVTKNIQYF.

The rearrangement joins TRBV7-3 to TRBJ2-6; a possible D gene is TRBD1 (5 bases). CDR1 and CDR2 from the germline V gene are SGHTA and FQGTGA. Trimming cost V 3 bases and J 2 bases, with 11 bases left between them. The CDR3 has 16 amino acids. The CDR3 region has the DNA TGTGCCAGCAGCTTGGACATTTGGACTGGGGCCAACGTCCTGACTTTC. The encoded protein is CASSLDIWTGANVLTF.

The genes are TRBV30 and TRBJ1-2; D might be TRBD1 (5 bases). Trimming stripped 4 bases from V and 4 bases from J, with 16 bases between. The germline V gene has CDR1 GTSNPN and CDR2 SVGIG (reference sequence). This CDR3 contains 14 residues. CDR3 DNA: TGTGCCTGGAACCTCACCCGGGGGATCTATGGCTACACCTTC. This sequence encodes CAWNLTRGIYGYTF.